A single sample is the source of the 6 T cell receptor beta chains below, sequenced in a study of blood T cell repertoires in COVID-19. The protocol was immunoSEQ multiplex PCR, while the TCRdb copy is restricted to in-frame clones and leaves out a portion. The table includes under 350,000 clones, about 89% detected once. The sample taken for sequencing was peripheral blood. These receptors came from a man in his fifties with acute or convalescent COVID-19.

The V and J genes are TRBV12-3 or TRBV12-4 and TRBJ2-5; possibly TRBD1 for D (5 bases). Deletions cut 8 bases from V and 5 bases from J, with 15 bases between. The CDR3 extends over 13 amino acids. The CDR3 region has the DNA TGTGCCAGCCGGCCGACAGAGAGGGAGACCCAGTACTTC. Its translation: CASRPTERETQYF.

This clone was found a few times. The V gene is TRBV7-3, the J gene TRBJ2-7, with D perhaps matching TRBD2 (6 bases). V lost 3 bases, J lost 6 bases, and 12 bases lay in between. This CDR3 is 13 amino acids long. CDR1 SGHTA and CDR2 FQGTGA come from the germline V gene. CDR3 nucleotide sequence: TGTGCCAGCAGCTTGGGCCCAGCGGGCGAGCAGTACTTC. It translates to CASSLGPAGEQYF.

This clone was seen more than once but under ten times. The chain joins TRBV25-1 to TRBJ1-1, with D perhaps TRBD1 (5 bases). V lost 1 base and J 4 bases, leaving 13 bases between the germline ends. This CDR3 has 15 amino acids. In germline, CDR1 is MGHDK, CDR2 SYGVNS. CDR3 amino acids: CASSEWSRGGTEAFF. CDR3 DNA: TGTGCCAGCAGTGAATGGAGCCGGGGGGGCACTGAAGCTTTCTTT.

V gene TRBV6-5 combines with J gene TRBJ1-2; tentatively, D is TRBD1 (5 bases). The V end was cut by 2 bases, the J end by 4 bases, with 11 bases between. This CDR3 is built from 14 residues. Germline V gene data show CDR1 as MNHEY and CDR2 as SVGAGI. The CDR3 DNA reads as TGTGCCAGCAGTTACGGAGAGCAGGGCTATGGCTACACCTTC. It specifies CASSYGEQGYGYTF.

The chain uses TRBV11-1 and TRBJ1-1, with a tentative D call TRBD1 (6 bases). Trimming removed 5 bases at V and 4 bases at J, with 14 bases between. The CDR3 sequence is 14 residues long. The germline gives CDR1 SGHAT, CDR2 FQDESV (reference sequence). The CDR3 loop reads CASSPNRVATEAFF. As DNA, the CDR3 is TGTGCCAGCAGCCCGAACAGGGTAGCCACTGAAGCTTTCTTT.

J is TRBJ1-4 and V is TRBV9; 7 bases align to TRBD1. J gave up 8 bases and V 0 bases, and 7 bases lay outside the gene matches. This CDR3 is built from 15 residues. Germline loops: CDR1 SGDLS, CDR2 YYNGEE. CDR3 region: CASSVGPGGREKLFF. In DNA form, the CDR3 reads TGTGCCAGCAGCGTAGGGCCAGGGGGAAGGGAAAAACTGTTTTTT.